This T cell receptor (beta chain) was sequenced in a study of neurological immune-mediated disorders. Study results and caveats: The most TCR clonal expansion was seen in HTLV-1-associated myelopathy, and the least was seen in multiple sclerosis, which fell below healthy controls. With the multiple sclerosis repertoire cluster, none of the clinical or MRI features showed an association.

By 5'RACE with 10-nucleotide random UMIs, the cDNA was made. TCRdb re-called the 5' RACE reads through MiXCR, storing one row per CDR3 protein. The sample lists about 88,000 distinct CDR3 sequences; 3.5% were seen once. This clonotype was recorded many times. Its target is unknown. Trimming took off 1 base at V and 5 bases at J, with 14 bases between the two ends. Germline values: CDR1 SGHTA, CDR2 FQGNSA. The CDR3 contains 15 residues. The clonotype originates from a woman between 18 and 30 years old with multiple sclerosis. Sequenced material: PBMCs. The rearrangement uses TRBV7-2 and TRBJ2-5; the D gene is possibly TRBD1 (5 bases). The DNA of the CDR3 is TGTGCCAGCAGCTTAGGGTCAGGGAAGGGGGAGACCCAGTACTTC. It is translated as CASSLGSGKGETQYF.